This TCR beta chain was sequenced in a study of identical twins. This clonotype came up a few times. TCRdb redid the calling of the 5' RACE reads with MiXCR, one entry per CDR3 protein. The sample yields hundreds of thousands of distinct CDR3 sequences, roughly 12% seen once. V lost 1 base and J 5 bases, leaving 9 bases between the germline ends. Germline V gives CDR1 SGHTA, CDR2 FQGTGA. The CDR3 consists of 14 residues. The same sample was also studied in work on yellow fever vaccine responses in identical twins.

V and J are TRBV7-3 and TRBJ2-1, with D hard to call. The specimen was PBMCs. The source is a woman between 18 and 30 years old in good health. CDR3 sequence: CASSLIPIDNEQFF. The CDR3 nucleotides read TGTGCCAGCAGCTTAATCCCTATCGACAATGAGCAGTTCTTC.